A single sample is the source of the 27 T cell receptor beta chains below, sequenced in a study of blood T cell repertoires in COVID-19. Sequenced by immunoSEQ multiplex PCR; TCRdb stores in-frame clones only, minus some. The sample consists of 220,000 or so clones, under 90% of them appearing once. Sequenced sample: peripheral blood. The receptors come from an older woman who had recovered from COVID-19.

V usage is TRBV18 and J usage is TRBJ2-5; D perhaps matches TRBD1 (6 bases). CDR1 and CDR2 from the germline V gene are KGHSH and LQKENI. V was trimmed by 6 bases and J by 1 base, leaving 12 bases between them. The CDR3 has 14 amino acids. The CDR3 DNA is TGTGCCAGCTCGCCTCAGGGGTCCCAAGAGACCCAGTACTTC. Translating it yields CASSPQGSQETQYF.

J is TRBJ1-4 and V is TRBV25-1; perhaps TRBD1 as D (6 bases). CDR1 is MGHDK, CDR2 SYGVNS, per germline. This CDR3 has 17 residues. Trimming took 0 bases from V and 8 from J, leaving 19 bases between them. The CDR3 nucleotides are TGTGCCAGCAGTGAATATATCGGCGGGGGGGCAAACGAAAAACTGTTTTTT. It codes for CASSEYIGGGANEKLFF.

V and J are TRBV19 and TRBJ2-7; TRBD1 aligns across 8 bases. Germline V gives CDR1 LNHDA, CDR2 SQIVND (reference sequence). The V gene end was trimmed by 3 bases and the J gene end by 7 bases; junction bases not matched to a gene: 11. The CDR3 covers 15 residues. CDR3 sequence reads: CASSIQGARMREQYF. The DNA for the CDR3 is TGTGCCAGTAGTATTCAGGGGGCGCGGATGCGGGAGCAGTACTTC. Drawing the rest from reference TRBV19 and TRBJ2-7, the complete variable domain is DGGITQSPKYLFRKEGQNVTLSCEQNLNHDAMYWYRQDPGQGLRLIYYSQIVNDFQKGDIAEGYSVSREKKESFPLTVTSAQKNPTAFYLCASSIQGARMREQYFGPGTRLTVT.

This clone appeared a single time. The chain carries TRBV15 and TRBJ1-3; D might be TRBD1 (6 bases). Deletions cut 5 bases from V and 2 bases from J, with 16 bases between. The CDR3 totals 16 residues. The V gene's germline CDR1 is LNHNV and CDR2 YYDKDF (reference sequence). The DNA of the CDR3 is TGTGCCACCAGCGGACCGTGGGGGCGACCTGGAAACACCATATATTTT. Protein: CATSGPWGRPGNTIYF.

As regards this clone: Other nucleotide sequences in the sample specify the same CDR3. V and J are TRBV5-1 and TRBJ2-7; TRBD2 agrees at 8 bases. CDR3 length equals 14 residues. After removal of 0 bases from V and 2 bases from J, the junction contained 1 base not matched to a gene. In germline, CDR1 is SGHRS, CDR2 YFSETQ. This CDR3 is CASSLAGGAYEQYF. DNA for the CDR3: TGCGCCAGCAGCTTGGCGGGGGGGGCCTACGAGCAGTACTTC.

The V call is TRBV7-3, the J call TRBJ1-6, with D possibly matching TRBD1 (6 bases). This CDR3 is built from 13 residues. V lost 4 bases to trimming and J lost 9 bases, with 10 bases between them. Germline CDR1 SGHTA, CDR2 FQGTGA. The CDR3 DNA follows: TGTGCCAGCAGCTCCCAAGGGGGTTCACCCCTCCACTTT. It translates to CASSSQGGSPLHF.

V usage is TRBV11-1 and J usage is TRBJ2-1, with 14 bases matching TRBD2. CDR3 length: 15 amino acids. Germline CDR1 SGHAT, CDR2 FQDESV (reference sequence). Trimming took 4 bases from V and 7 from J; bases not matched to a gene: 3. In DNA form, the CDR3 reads TGTGCCAGCAGCTCTGGACTAGCGGGGGGTAATGAGCAGTTCTTC. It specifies CASSSGLAGGNEQFF. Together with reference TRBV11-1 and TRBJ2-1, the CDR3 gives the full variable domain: EAEVAQSPRYKITEKSQAVAFWCDPISGHATLYWYRQILGQGPELLVQFQDESVVDDSQLPKDRFSAERLKGVDSTLKIQPAELGDSAMYLCASSSGLAGGNEQFFGPGTRLTVL.

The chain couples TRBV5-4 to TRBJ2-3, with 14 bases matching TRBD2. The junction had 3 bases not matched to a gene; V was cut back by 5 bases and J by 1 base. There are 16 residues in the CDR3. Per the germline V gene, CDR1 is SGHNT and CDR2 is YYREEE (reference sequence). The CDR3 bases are TGTGCCAGCAGGTCGGGACTAGCGGGGGGCACAGATACGCAGTATTTT. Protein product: CASRSGLAGGTDTQYF.

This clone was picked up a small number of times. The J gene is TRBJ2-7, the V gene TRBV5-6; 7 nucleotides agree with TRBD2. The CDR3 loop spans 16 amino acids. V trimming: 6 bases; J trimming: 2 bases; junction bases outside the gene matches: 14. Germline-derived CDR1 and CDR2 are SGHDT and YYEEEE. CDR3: CASKSLRRGITYEQYF. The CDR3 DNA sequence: TGTGCCAGCAAGAGCCTTCGGCGGGGGATTACCTACGAGCAGTACTTC.

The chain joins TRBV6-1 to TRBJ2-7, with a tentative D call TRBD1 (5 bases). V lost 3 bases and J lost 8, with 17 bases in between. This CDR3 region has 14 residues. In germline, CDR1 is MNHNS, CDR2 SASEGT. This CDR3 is CASSDATVLKQQYF. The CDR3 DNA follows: TGTGCCAGCAGTGATGCGACAGTCCTAAAGCAGCAGTACTTC.

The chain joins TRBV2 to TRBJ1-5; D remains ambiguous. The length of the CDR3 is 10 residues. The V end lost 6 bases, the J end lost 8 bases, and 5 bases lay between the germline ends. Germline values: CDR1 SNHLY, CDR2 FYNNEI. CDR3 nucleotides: TGTGCCAGCAGGCGGGAGCCCCAGCATTTT. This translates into CASRREPQHF.

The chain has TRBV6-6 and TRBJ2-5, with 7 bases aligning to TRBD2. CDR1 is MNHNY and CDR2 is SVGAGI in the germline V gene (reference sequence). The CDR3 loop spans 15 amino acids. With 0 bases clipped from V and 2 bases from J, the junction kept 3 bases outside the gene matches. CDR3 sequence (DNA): TGTGCCAGCAGTTACTCTGGGGGGGGGCAAGAGACCCAGTACTTC. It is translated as CASSYSGGGQETQYF.

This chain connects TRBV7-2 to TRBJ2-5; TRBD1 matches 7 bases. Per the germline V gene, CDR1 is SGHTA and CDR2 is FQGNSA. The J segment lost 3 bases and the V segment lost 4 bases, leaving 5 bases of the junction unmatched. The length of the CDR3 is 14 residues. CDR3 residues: CASSSRDRKETQYF. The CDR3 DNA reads TGTGCCAGCAGCTCCCGGGACAGAAAAGAGACCCAGTACTTC.

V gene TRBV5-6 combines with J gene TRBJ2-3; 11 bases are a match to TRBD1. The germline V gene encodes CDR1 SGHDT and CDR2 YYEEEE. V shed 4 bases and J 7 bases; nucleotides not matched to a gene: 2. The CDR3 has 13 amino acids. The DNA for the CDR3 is TGTGCCAGCAGCGGACAGGGGGCCAATACGCAGTATTTT. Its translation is CASSGQGANTQYF.

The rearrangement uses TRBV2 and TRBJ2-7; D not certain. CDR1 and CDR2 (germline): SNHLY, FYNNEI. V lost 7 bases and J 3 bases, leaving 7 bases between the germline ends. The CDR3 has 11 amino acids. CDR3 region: CASKSFYEQYF. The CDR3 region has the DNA TGTGCCAGCAAATCCTTCTACGAGCAGTACTTC.

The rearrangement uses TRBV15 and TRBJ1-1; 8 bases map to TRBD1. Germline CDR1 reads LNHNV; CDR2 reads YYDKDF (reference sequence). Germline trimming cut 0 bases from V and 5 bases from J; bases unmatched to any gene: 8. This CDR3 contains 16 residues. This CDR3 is CATSRDFGRGHTEAFF. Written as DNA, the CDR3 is TGTGCCACCAGCAGAGATTTTGGCAGGGGGCATACTGAAGCTTTCTTT.

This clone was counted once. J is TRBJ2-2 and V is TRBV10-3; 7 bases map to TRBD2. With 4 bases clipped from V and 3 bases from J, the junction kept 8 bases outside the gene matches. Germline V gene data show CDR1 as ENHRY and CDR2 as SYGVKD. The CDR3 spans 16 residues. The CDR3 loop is CAISVAGSGDTGELFF. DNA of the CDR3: TGTGCCATCAGTGTTGCTGGGAGCGGGGACACCGGGGAGCTGTTTTTT.

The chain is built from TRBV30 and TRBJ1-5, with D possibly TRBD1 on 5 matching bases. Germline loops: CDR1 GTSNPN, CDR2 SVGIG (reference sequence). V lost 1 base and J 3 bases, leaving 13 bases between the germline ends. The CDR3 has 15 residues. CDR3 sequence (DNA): TGTGCCTGGAGTGCTGGGGGACTGATCAATCAGCCCCAGCATTTT. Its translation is CAWSAGGLINQPQHF.

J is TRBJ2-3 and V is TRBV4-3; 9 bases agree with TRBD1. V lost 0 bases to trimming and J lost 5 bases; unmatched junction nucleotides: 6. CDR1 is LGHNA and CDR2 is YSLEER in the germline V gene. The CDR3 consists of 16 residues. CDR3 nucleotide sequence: TGCGCCAGCAGCCAAGATTCACAGGGGGCAGAAGATACGCAGTATTTT. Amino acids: CASSQDSQGAEDTQYF.

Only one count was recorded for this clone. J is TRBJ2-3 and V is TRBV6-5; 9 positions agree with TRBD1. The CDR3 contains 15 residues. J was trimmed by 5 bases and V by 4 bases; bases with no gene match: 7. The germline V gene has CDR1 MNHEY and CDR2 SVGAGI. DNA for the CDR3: TGTGCCAGCAGTTGGAGGACAGGGGATCGAGATACGCAGTATTTT. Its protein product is CASSWRTGDRDTQYF.

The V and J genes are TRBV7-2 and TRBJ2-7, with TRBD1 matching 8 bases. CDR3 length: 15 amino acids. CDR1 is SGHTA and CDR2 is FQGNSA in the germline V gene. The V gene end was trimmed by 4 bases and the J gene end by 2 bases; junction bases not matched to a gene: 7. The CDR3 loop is CASSSQGTGPYEQYF. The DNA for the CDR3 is TGTGCCAGCAGCTCCCAAGGGACAGGTCCCTACGAGCAGTACTTC.

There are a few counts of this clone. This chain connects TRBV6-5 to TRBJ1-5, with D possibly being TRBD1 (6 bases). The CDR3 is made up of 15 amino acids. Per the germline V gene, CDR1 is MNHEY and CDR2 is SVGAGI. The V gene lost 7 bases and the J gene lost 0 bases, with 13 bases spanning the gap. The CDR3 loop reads CASKRQDDSNQPQHF. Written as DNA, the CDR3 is TGTGCCAGCAAGCGACAGGACGATAGCAATCAGCCCCAGCATTTT.

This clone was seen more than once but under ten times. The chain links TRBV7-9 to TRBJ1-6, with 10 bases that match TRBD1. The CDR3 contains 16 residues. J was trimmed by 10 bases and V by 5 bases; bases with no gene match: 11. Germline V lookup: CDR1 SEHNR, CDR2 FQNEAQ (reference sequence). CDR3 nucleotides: TGTGCCAGCAGCCGACTAATGGGACAGGGGCTCTCACCCCTCCACTTT. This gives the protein CASSRLMGQGLSPLHF.

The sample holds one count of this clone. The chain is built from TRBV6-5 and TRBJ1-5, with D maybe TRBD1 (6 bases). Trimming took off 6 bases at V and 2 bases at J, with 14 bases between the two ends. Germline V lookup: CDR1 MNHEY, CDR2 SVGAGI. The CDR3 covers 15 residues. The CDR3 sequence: CASRNTGTGNQPQHF. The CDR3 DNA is TGTGCCAGCAGAAACACAGGGACGGGCAATCAGCCCCAGCATTTT.

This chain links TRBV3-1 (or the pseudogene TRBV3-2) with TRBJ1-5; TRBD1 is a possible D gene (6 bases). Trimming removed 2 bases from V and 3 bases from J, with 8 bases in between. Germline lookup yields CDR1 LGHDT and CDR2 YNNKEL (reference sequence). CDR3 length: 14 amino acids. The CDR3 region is CASSQQGYNQPQHF. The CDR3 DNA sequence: TGTGCCAGCAGCCAACAGGGGTACAATCAGCCCCAGCATTTT.

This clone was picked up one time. CDR3 in DNA: TGCGCCAGCAGCTTGGCGAGGGGAGAGGAGGGGACGCAGTATTTT. This gives the protein CASSLARGEEGTQYF. V usage is TRBV5-1 and J usage is TRBJ2-3; weak D call: TRBD2 (6 bases). The germline V gene has CDR1 SGHRS and CDR2 YFSETQ. V lost 0 bases to trimming and J lost 9 bases, with 17 bases between them. The CDR3 covers 15 residues.

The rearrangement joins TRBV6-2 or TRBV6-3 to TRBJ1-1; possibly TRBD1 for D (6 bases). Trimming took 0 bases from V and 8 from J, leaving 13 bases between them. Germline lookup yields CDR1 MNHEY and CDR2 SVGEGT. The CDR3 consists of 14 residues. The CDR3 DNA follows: TGTGCCAGCAGTTACTCGGACAGTCGCAGCGAAGCTTTCTTT. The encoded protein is CASSYSDSRSEAFF.